The rows below give T cell receptor beta chains drawn from one sample of a study of blood T cell repertoires in COVID-19. This table comes from immunoSEQ multiplex PCR, and its TCRdb copy is limited to in-frame clones, with some not included. The sample yields nearly 200,000 clones, roughly 79% seen once. Material: peripheral blood. The source of these receptors is a human donor with acute or convalescent COVID-19. The donor label of this sample is uncertain. CDR3s include the opening cysteine and the closing phenylalanine or tryptophan.

v_gene: TRBV6-5
j_gene: TRBJ1-6
len: 14
CDR3aa: CASRTGGGNSPLHF

v_gene: TRBV7-9
j_gene: TRBJ2-2
len: 15
CDR3aa: CASSLIGSGTGELFF

v_gene: TRBV27
j_gene: TRBJ2-7
len: 14
CDR3aa: CASSPRSLAYEQYF

v_gene: TRBV5-1
j_gene: TRBJ1-2
len: 12
CDR3aa: CASRTGGYGYTF

v_gene: TRBV24-1
j_gene: TRBJ1-1
len: 15
CDR3aa: CATSDRTGANTEAFF

v_gene: TRBV27
j_gene: TRBJ2-7
len: 15
CDR3aa: CASSFLGTGPYEQYF

v_gene: TRBV7-9
j_gene: TRBJ1-2
len: 14
CDR3aa: CASSLDGQAGGYTF

v_gene: TRBV30
j_gene: TRBJ1-4
len: 13
CDR3aa: CAWRTGGFEKLFF

v_gene: TRBV7-9
j_gene: TRBJ2-6
len: 15
CDR3aa: CASSSQGNGANVLTF

v_gene: TRBV6-4
j_gene: TRBJ1-2
len: 13
CDR3aa: CASSPDRDRGYTF

v_gene: TRBV7-3
j_gene: TRBJ2-7
len: 15
CDR3aa: CASSLNQGTAYEQYF

v_gene: TRBV9
j_gene: TRBJ2-2
len: 16
CDR3aa: CASSVQSWSGAGELFF

v_gene: TRBV5-1
j_gene: TRBJ2-1
len: 15
CDR3aa: CASSLELAGIGEQFF

v_gene: TRBV2
j_gene: TRBJ2-7
len: 15
CDR3aa: CASSERIAGVTEQYF

v_gene: TRBV15
j_gene: TRBJ2-5
len: 12
CDR3aa: CATSTGIGTQYF

v_gene: TRBV28
j_gene: TRBJ1-2
len: 15
CDR3aa: CASSRTGTGGIGYTF

v_gene: TRBV5-4
j_gene: TRBJ2-3
len: 15
CDR3aa: CASRLAEPGTDTQYF

v_gene: TRBV18
j_gene: TRBJ2-3
len: 15
CDR3aa: CASSPGTGDTDTQYF

v_gene: TRBV2
j_gene: TRBJ2-3
len: 18
CDR3aa: CASRRTGGAAGDTDTQYF

v_gene: TRBV18
j_gene: TRBJ2-7
len: 16
CDR3aa: CASSPGSGVSSYEQYF

v_gene: TRBV5-1
j_gene: TRBJ1-2
len: 13
CDR3aa: CASSRDTNYGYTF

v_gene: TRBV3-1/TRBV3-2
j_gene: TRBJ2-2
len: 14
CDR3aa: CASSRGQGAGELFF

v_gene: TRBV19
j_gene: TRBJ1-2
len: 14
CDR3aa: CASSSFGVLYGYTF

v_gene: TRBV28
j_gene: TRBJ1-5
len: 14
CDR3aa: CASSLSQANQPQHF

v_gene: TRBV11-3
j_gene: TRBJ1-1
len: 13
CDR3aa: CASSRGQPEPAFF

v_gene: TRBV19
j_gene: TRBJ1-4
len: 15
CDR3aa: CASKSPAPRGEKLFF

v_gene: TRBV11-2
j_gene: TRBJ1-3
len: 15
CDR3aa: CASSSNRGTGNTIYF

v_gene: TRBV11-2
j_gene: TRBJ2-7
len: 19
CDR3aa: CASSLDLRLGRTGLYEQYF

v_gene: TRBV21-1
j_gene: TRBJ2-7
len: 15
CDR3aa: CASSPVRQGASEQYF

v_gene: TRBV5-6
j_gene: TRBJ1-5
len: 15
CDR3aa: CASSFRGENNQPQHF

v_gene: TRBV3-1/TRBV3-2
j_gene: TRBJ1-5
len: 16
CDR3aa: CASSQRTGVASQPQHF

v_gene: TRBV7-2
j_gene: TRBJ2-5
len: 15
CDR3aa: CASSRRAGEGETQYF

v_gene: TRBV11-2
j_gene: TRBJ2-1
len: 15
CDR3aa: CASSQGTPYTREQFF

v_gene: TRBV2
j_gene: TRBJ1-1
len: 14
CDR3aa: CASRVFLTGVEAFF

v_gene: TRBV27
j_gene: TRBJ1-2
len: 16
CDR3aa: CASSTGTGGRVGRYTF

v_gene: TRBV3-1/TRBV3-2
j_gene: TRBJ1-2
len: 14
CDR3aa: CASSLGELGYGYTF

v_gene: TRBV19
j_gene: TRBJ2-1
len: 16
CDR3aa: CASSIGTGGPPNEQFF

v_gene: TRBV27
j_gene: TRBJ2-3
len: 18
CDR3aa: CASSRAPGLAGGTDTQYF

v_gene: TRBV4-3
j_gene: TRBJ2-3
len: 15
CDR3aa: CASSQGDRGRDTQYF

v_gene: TRBV15
j_gene: TRBJ1-5
len: 17
CDR3aa: CATSSEMPGQKHQPQHF

v_gene: TRBV30
j_gene: TRBJ1-3
len: 16
CDR3aa: CAWSVLRGLSGNTIYF

v_gene: TRBV19
j_gene: TRBJ2-2
len: 12
CDR3aa: CASSISGGELFF

v_gene: TRBV15
j_gene: TRBJ1-2
len: 15
CDR3aa: CATSRGTGTTYGYTF

v_gene: TRBV7-2
j_gene: TRBJ1-1
len: 13
CDR3aa: CASSLAGGPEAFF

v_gene: TRBV4-1
j_gene: TRBJ1-4
len: 16
CDR3aa: CASSQGSGGKGEKLFF

v_gene: TRBV6-5
j_gene: TRBJ2-7
len: 15
CDR3aa: CASTEGQAALYEQYF

v_gene: TRBV9
j_gene: TRBJ2-5
len: 14
CDR3aa: CASSATREQETQYF

v_gene: TRBV20-1
j_gene: TRBJ2-1
len: 11
CDR3aa: CSATHYNEQFF

v_gene: TRBV18
j_gene: TRBJ1-1
len: 14
CDR3aa: CASSPGQKNTEAFF

v_gene: TRBV18
j_gene: TRBJ1-2
len: 15
CDR3aa: CASSPSPVSASGYTF

v_gene: TRBV5-1
j_gene: TRBJ1-3
len: 14
CDR3aa: CASSLDRLGNTIYF

v_gene: TRBV19
j_gene: TRBJ1-4
len: 15
CDR3aa: CASSIDSTSNEKLFF

v_gene: TRBV18
j_gene: TRBJ2-1
len: 14
CDR3aa: CASSPPGLADEQFF

v_gene: TRBV7-8
j_gene: TRBJ2-3
len: 13
CDR3aa: CASRQGTKDTQYF

v_gene: TRBV3-1/TRBV3-2
j_gene: TRBJ2-3
len: 15
CDR3aa: CASSQTRMGTDTQYF